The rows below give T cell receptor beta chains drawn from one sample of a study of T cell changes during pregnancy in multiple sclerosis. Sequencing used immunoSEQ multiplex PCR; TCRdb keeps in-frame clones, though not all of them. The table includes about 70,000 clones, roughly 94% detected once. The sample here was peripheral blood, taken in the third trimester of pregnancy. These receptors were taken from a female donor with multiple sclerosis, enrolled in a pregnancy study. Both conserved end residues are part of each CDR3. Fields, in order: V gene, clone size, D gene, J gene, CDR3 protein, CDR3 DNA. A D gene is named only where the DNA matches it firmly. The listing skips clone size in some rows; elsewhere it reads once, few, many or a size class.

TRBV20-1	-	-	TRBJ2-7	CSARQGYEQYF	TGCAGTGCTAGACAGGGGTACGAGCAGTACTTC
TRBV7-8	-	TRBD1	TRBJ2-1	CASSLARSGGFNEQFF	TGTGCCAGCAGCTTAGCCAGGTCAGGGGGCTTCAATGAGCAGTTCTTC
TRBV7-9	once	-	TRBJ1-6	CASSSSQGSDSPLHF	TGTGCCAGCAGCTCATCACAGGGAAGTGATTCACCCCTCCACTTT
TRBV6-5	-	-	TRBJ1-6	CASSYANNSPLHF	TGTGCCAGCAGTTACGCGAATAATTCACCCCTCCACTTT
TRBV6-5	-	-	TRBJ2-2	CASRRVTGELFF	TGTGCCAGCAGGAGGGTGACCGGGGAGCTGTTTTTT
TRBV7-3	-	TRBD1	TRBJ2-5	CASSPTGAQETQYF	TGTGCCAGCAGCCCTACAGGGGCCCAAGAGACCCAGTACTTC
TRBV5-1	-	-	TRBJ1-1	CASRPAGGTEAFF	TGCGCCAGCAGGCCCGCCGGAGGCACTGAAGCTTTCTTT
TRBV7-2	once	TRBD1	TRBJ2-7	CASRTGTGSGYEQYF	TGTGCCAGCAGGACCGGGACAGGGTCGGGCTACGAGCAGTACTTC
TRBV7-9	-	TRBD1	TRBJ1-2	CASSPGQGRTF	TGTGCCAGCAGCCCGGGACAGGGGCGAACCTTC
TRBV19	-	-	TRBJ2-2	CASSVTVGRGTGELFF	TGTGCCAGTAGTGTGACAGTCGGGCGAGGCACCGGGGAGCTGTTTTTT
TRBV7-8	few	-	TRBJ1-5	CASSQTRQVYSNQPQHF	TGTGCCAGCAGCCAAACCCGACAGGTTTATAGCAATCAGCCCCAGCATTTT
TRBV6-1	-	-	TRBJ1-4	CASSSYSVGVELFF	TGTGCCAGCAGCTCTTACAGCGTAGGGGTTGAACTGTTTTTT
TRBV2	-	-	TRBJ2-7	CASSPGAGAYEQYF	TGTGCCAGCAGTCCCGGCGCCGGGGCCTACGAGCAGTACTTC
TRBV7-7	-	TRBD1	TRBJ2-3	CASSLGQGGTDTQYF	TGTGCCAGCAGCTTGGGACAGGGAGGCACAGATACGCAGTATTTT
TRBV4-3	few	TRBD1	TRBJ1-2	CASSPSSPDRVSGYTF	TGCGCCAGCAGCCCATCGTCACCGGACAGGGTGTCCGGCTACACCTTC
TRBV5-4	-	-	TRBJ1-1	CASSPIQGPNTEAFF	TGTGCCAGCAGCCCGATACAGGGCCCGAACACTGAAGCTTTCTTT
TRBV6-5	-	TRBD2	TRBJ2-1	CASSGSGGPYNEQFF	TGTGCCAGCAGTGGTAGCGGGGGGCCCTACAATGAGCAGTTCTTC
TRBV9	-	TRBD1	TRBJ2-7	CASSVGTGPSYEQYF	TGTGCCAGCAGCGTCGGGACAGGGCCCTCCTACGAGCAGTACTTC
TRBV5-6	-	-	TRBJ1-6	CASSFGGEKSLHF	TGTGCCAGCAGCTTCGGGGGAGAAAAGTCCCTCCACTTT
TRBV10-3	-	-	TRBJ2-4	CAISETGKKNIQYF	TGTGCCATCAGTGAGACAGGGAAAAAAAACATTCAGTACTTC
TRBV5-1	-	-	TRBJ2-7	CASSLTVNLYEQYF	TGCGCCAGCAGTCTGACAGTTAACCTCTACGAGCAGTACTTC
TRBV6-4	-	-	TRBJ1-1	CASSEQENTEAFF	TGTGCCAGCAGTGAACAGGAGAACACTGAAGCTTTCTTT
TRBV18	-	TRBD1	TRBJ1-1	CASSPGQGTTEAFF	TGTGCCAGCTCACCGGGACAGGGGACCACTGAAGCTTTCTTT
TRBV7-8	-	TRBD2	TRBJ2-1	CASSSPLAPAGNEQFF	TGTGCCAGCAGCTCCCCACTAGCGCCGGCGGGAAATGAGCAGTTCTTC
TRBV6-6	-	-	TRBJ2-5	CASWAGIETQYF	TGTGCCAGCTGGGCAGGGATAGAGACCCAGTACTTC